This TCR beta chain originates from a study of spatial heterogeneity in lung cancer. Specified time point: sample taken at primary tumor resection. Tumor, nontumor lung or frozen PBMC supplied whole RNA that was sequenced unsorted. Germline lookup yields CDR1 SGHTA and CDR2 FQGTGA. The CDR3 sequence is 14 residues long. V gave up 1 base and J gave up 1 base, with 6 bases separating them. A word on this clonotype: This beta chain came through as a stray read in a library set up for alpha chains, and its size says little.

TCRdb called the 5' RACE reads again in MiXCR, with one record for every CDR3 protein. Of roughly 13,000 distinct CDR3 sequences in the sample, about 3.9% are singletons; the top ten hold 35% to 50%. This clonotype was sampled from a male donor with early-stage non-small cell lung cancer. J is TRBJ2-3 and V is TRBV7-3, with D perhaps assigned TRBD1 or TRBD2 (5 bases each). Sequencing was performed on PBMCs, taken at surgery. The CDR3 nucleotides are TGTGCCAGCAGCTTAAGGGACGGCACAGATACGCAGTATTTT. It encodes CASSLRDGTDTQYF.